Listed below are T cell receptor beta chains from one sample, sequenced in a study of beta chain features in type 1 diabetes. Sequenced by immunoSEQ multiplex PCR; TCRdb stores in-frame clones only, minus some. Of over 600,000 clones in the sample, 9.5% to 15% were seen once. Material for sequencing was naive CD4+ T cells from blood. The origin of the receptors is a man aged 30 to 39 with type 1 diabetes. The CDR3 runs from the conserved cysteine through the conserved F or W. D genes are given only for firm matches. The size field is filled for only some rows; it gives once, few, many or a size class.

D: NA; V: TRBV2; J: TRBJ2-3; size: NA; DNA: TGTGCCAGCACTCCCGGCTTGCGCACAGATACGCAGTATTTT; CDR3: CASTPGLRTDTQYF
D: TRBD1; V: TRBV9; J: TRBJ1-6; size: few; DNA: TGTGCCAGCAGCGCCCGGACAGGGGGAGGCTCACCCCTCCACTTT; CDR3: CASSARTGGGSPLHF
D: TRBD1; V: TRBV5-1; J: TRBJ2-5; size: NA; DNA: TGCGCCAGCAGCGCCGGGACAGTACAAGAGACCCAGTACTTC; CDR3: CASSAGTVQETQYF
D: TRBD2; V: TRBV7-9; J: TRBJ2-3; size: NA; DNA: TGTGCCAGCAGCTTCGGGACTAGCGGTAACACAGATACGCAGTATTTT; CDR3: CASSFGTSGNTDTQYF
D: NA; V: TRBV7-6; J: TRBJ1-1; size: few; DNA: TGTGCCAGCAGCTTATCATTGAACACTGAAGCTTTCTTT; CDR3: CASSLSLNTEAFF
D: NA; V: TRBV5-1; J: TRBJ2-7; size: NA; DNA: TGCGCCAGCAGCTTGGGTGGGGGATCGTACGAGCAGTACTTC; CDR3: CASSLGGGSYEQYF
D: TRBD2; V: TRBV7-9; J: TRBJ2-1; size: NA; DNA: TGTGCCAGCAGCCCCGGGACTAGCGGTGAGCAGTTCTTC; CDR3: CASSPGTSGEQFF
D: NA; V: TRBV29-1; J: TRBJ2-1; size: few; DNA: TGCAGCGTCGCGGGTAGCCGGTACAATGAGCAGTTCTTC; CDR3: CSVAGSRYNEQFF
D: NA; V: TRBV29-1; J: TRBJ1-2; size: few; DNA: TGCAGCGTTGAACGACGGGCCCAGTATGGCTACACCTTC; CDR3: CSVERRAQYGYTF
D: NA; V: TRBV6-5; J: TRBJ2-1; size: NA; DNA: TGTGCCAGCAGTCTTACAGGATACAATGAGCAGTTCTTC; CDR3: CASSLTGYNEQFF
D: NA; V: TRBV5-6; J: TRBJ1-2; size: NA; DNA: TGTGCCAGCAGCTTGGAATATGGCTACACCTTC; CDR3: CASSLEYGYTF
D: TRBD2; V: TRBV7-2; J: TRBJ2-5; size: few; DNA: TGTGCCAGCAGCTCTCGCGGGGGGGCCTGGGAGACCCAGTACTTC; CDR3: CASSSRGGAWETQYF
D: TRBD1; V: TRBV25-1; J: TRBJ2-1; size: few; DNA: TGTGCCAGCAGAGAGGACAGGGGCCCCTACAATGAGCAGTTCTTC; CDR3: CASREDRGPYNEQFF
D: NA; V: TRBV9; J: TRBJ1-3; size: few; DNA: TGTGCCAGCAGCGCAGGAGGGGACACCTCTGGAAACACCATATATTTT; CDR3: CASSAGGDTSGNTIYF
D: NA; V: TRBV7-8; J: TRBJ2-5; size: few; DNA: TGTGCCAGCAGCTTCCCACCGTTGACCCAGTACTTC; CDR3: CASSFPPLTQYF
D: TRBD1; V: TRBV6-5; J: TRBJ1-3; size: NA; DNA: TGTGCCAGCAGTTACGGGACAGGGAGTTCCGGAAACACCATATATTTT; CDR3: CASSYGTGSSGNTIYF
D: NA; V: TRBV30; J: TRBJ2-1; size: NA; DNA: TGTGCCTGGAGTGTTTTTACTGGGGTACGGCACAATGAGCAGTTCTTC; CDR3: CAWSVFTGVRHNEQFF
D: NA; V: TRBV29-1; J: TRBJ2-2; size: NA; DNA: TGCAGCGTGACCAACACGGGACTCAACACCGGGGAGCTGTTTTTT; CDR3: CSVTNTGLNTGELFF
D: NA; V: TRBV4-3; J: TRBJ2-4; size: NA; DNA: TGCGCCAGCAGCCCAGACGGAGGGGCCAAAAACATTCAGTACTTC; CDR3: CASSPDGGAKNIQYF
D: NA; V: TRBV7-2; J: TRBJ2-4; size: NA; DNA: TGTGCCAGCAGCTCCCCCGGGGACGGTCCCAAAAACATTCAGTACTTC; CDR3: CASSSPGDGPKNIQYF
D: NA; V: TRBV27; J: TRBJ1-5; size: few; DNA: TGTGCCAGCAGTTCGACCACCAATCAGCCCCAGCATTTT; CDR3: CASSSTTNQPQHF
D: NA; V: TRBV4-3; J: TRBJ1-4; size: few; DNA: TGCGCCAGCAGCTCCTTAGGCGGGATTAATGAAAAACTGTTTTTT; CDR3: CASSSLGGINEKLFF
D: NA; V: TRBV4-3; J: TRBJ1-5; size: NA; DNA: TGCGCCAGCAGCCAAGATACAAAACAGAATCAGCCCCAGCATTTT; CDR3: CASSQDTKQNQPQHF
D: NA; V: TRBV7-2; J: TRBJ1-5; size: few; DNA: TGTGCCAGCAGCTTCCGGTGGGGGGCTGATCAGCCCCAGCATTTT; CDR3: CASSFRWGADQPQHF
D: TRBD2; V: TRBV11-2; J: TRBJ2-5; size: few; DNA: TGTGCCAGCAGCTTCGGGACTAGCTTCCAAGGGGAGACCCAGTACTTC; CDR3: CASSFGTSFQGETQYF
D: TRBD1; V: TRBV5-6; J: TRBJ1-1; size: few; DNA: TGTGCCAGCAGCTTGGGACAGGGTTGGGGTGAAGCTTTCTTT; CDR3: CASSLGQGWGEAFF
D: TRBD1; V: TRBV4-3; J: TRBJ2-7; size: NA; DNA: TGCGCCAGCAGCCAAGCCGTTTCGATCGGACCGGGACAGGGTGACTACGAGCAGTACTTC; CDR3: CASSQAVSIGPGQGDYEQYF
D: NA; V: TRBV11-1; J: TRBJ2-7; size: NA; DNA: TGTGCCAGCAGCCGAAGCGTCCAGGGGAATCACGAGCAGTACTTC; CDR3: CASSRSVQGNHEQYF
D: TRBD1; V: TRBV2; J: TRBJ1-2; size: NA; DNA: TGTGCCAGCAGTGCGGATGGACAGGGCGGCTATGGCTACACCTTC; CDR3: CASSADGQGGYGYTF
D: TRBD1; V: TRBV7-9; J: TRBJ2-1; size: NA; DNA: TGTGCCAGCAGCTCGAACTCTCCGGGACAGGGGGGCAATGAGCAGTTCTTC; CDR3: CASSSNSPGQGGNEQFF
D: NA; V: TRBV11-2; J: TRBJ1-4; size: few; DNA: TGTGCCAGCTCGAGGGGGGGATCTAATGAAAAACTGTTTTTT; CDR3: CASSRGGSNEKLFF
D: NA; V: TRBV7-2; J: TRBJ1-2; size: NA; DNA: TGTGCCAGCAGCTTAGGAGCAGCTAACTATGGCTACACCTTC; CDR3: CASSLGAANYGYTF
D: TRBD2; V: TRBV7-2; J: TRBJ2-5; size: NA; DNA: TGTGCCAGCAGGCGGGGGGGCCTGGAGACCCAGTACTTC; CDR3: CASRRGGLETQYF
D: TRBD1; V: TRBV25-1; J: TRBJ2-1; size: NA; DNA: TGTGCCAGCAGTGACGACAGGGGGGGCAATGAGCAGTTCTTC; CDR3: CASSDDRGGNEQFF
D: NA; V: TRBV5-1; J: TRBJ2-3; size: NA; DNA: TGCGCCAGCAGCTTGGAACCCAGGGTACAAGATACGCAGTATTTT; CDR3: CASSLEPRVQDTQYF
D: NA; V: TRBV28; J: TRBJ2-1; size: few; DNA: TGTGCCAGCAGTCCTACCCACTCCTACAATGAGCAGTTCTTC; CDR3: CASSPTHSYNEQFF
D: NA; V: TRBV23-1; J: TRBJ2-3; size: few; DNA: TGCGCCAGCAGTCATTTCGACCTGCCGTATTTT; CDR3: CASSHFDLPYF
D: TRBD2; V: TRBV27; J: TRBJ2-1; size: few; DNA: TGTGCCAGCAGTTCACTAGCGGGGGGTACCTACAATGAGCAGTTCTTC; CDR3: CASSSLAGGTYNEQFF
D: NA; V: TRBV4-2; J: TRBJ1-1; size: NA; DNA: TGTGCCAGCAGCCAAGATCCGGGGACTGAAGCTTTCTTT; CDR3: CASSQDPGTEAFF
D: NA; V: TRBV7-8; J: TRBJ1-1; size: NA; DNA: TGTGCCAGCAGCCCCCTTACAGACACTGAAGCTTTCTTT; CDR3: CASSPLTDTEAFF
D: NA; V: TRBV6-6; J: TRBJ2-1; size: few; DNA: TGTGCCAGCACCGACCGATTGGTAAATGAGCAGTTCTTC; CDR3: CASTDRLVNEQFF
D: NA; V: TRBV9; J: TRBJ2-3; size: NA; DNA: TGTGCCAGCAGCGTTAGAGAACTCGAAAACACAGATACGCAGTATTTT; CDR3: CASSVRELENTDTQYF
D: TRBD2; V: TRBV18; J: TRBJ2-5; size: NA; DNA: TGTGCCAGCTCACCACCTTTGGCGGGGGTCCAAGAGACCCAGTACTTC; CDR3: CASSPPLAGVQETQYF
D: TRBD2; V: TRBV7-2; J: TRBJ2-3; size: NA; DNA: TGTGCCAGCAGCTTAGCGGGGGGGAATGTTGGGCAGTATACGCAGTATTTT; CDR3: CASSLAGGNVGQYTQYF
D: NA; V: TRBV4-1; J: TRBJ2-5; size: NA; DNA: TGCGCCAGCAGCCGCGCCGGGACACATCAAGAGACCCAGTACTTC; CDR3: CASSRAGTHQETQYF
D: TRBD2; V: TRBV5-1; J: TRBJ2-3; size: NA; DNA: TGCGCCAGCAGCTCCGGGGGGGCCTGGGTTGATACGCAGTATTTT; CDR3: CASSSGGAWVDTQYF
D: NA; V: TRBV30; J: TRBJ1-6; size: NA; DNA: TGTGCCTGGAGTGTAAGGGGAGAATATGATAATTCACCCCTCCACTTT; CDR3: CAWSVRGEYDNSPLHF
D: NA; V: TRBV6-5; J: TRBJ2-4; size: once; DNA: TGTGCCAGCAGTTACTCCTTCCAGCTAGCCAAAAACATTCAGTACTTC; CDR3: CASSYSFQLAKNIQYF
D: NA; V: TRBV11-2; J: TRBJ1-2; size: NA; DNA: TGTGCCAGCAGCCCAGTCGAGTGGGGTTTTGGCGGCTACACCTTC; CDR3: CASSPVEWGFGGYTF
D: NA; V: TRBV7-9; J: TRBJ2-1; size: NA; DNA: TGTGCCAGCAGCTTAGCGGGCAGGGGTACGGTCTTC; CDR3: CASSLAGRGTVF
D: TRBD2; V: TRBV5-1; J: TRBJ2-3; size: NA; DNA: TGCGCCAGCAGCCGACTAGCGGTCGGAGCAGATACGCAGTATTTT; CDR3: CASSRLAVGADTQYF
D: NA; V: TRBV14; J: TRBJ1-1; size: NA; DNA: TGTGCCAGCAGCTATCAAACAGGGATCCCTGAAGCTTTCTTT; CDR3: CASSYQTGIPEAFF
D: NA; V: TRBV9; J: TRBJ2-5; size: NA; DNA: TGTGCCAGCAGCTCCTTGTACCAAGAGACCCAGTACTTC; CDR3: CASSSLYQETQYF